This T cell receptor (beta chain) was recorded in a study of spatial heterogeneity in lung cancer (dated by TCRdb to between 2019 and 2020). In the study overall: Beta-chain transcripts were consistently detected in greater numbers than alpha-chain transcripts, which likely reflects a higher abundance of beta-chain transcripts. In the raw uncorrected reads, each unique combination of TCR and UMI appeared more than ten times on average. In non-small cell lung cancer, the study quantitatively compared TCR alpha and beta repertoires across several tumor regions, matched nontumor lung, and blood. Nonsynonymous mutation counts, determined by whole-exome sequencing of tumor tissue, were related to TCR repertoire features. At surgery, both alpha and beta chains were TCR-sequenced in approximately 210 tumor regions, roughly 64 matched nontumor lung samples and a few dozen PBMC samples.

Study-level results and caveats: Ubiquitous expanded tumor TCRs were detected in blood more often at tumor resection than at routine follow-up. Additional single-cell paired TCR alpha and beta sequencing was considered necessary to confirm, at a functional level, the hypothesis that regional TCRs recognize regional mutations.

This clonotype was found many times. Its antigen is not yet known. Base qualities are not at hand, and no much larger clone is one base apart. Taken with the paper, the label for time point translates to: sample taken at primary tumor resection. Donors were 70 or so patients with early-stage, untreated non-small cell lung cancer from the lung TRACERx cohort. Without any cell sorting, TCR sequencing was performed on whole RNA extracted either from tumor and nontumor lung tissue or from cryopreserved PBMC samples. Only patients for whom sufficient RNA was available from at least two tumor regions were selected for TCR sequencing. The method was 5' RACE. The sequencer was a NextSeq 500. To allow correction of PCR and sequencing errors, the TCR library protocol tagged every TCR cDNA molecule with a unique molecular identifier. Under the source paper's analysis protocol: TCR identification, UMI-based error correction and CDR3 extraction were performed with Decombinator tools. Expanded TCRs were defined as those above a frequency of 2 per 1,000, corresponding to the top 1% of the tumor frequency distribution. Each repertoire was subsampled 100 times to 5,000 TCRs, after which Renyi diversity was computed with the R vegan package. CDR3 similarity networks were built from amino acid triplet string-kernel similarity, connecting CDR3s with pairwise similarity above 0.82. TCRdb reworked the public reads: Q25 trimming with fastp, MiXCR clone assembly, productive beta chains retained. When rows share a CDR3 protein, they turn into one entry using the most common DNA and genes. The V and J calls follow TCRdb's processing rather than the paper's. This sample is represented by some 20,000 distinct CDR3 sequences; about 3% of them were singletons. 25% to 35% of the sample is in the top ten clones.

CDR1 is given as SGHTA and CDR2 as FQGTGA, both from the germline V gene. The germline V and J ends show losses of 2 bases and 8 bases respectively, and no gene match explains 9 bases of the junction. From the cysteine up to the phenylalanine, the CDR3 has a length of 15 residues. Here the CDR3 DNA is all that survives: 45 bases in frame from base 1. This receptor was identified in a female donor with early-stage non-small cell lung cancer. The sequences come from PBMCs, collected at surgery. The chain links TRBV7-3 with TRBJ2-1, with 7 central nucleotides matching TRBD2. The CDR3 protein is CASSLYGGGADEQFF. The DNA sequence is TGTGCCAGCAGCTTATATGGGGGAGGGGCTGATGAGCAGTTCTTC.